This T cell receptor beta chain was retrieved from a study of PD-L1 blockade in urothelial cancer. The table came from immunoSEQ multiplex PCR; TCRdb's copy has only in-frame clones and leaves some out. The sample includes under 55,000 clones, over 75% seen only once; the top ten take 5.8%. The sample holds one count of this clone. The germline V and J ends were trimmed by 0 bases and 3 bases, with 6 bases remaining between them. There are 14 residues in the CDR3. In germline, CDR1 is SGHTA, CDR2 FQGNSA. The chain is built from TRBV7-2 and TRBJ1-5; D gene ambiguous. Here the sequenced sample was PBMCs, taken around atezolizumab (anti-PD-L1) treatment. The receptor's source is a man aged 40-49 years with urothelial cancer. CDR3 residues: CASSLAGDNQPQHF. The CDR3 nucleotides are TGTGCCAGCAGCTTAGCAGGAGACAATCAGCCCCAGCATTTT.